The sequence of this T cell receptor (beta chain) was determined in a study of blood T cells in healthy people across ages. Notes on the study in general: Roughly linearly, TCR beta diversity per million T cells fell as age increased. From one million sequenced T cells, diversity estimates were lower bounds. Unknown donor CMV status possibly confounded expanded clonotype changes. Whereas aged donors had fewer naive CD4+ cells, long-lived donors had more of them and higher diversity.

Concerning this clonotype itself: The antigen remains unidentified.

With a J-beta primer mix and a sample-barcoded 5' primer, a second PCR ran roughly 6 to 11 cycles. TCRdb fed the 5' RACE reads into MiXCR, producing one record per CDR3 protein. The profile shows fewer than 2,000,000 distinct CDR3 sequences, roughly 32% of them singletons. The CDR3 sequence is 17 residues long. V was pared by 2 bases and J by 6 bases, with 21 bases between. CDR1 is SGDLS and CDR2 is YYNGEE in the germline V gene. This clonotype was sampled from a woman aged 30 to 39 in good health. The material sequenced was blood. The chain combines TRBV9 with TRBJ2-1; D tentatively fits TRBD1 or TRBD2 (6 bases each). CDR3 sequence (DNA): TGTGCCAGCAGCGTTTCGGGGGCCCCCGTCTACCCCAATGAGCAGTTCTTC. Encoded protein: CASSVSGAPVYPNEQFF.